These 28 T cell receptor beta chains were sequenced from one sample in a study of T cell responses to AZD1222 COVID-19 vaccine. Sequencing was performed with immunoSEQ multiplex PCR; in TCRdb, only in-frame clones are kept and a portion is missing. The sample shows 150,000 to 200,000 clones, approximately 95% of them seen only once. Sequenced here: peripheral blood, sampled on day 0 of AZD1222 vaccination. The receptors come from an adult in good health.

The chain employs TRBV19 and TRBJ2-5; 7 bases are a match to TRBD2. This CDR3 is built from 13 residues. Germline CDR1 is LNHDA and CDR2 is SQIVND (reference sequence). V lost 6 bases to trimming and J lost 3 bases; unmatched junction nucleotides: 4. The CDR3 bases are TGTGCCAGTAGCGTCAGCGGGGAAGAGACCCAGTACTTC. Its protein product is CASSVSGEETQYF.

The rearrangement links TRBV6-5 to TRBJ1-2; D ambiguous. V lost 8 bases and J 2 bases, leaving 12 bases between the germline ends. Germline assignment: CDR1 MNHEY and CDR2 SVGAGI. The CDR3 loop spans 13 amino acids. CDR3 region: CASLGRSNYGYTF. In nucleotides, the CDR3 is TGTGCCAGCCTCGGCAGATCGAACTATGGCTACACCTTC.

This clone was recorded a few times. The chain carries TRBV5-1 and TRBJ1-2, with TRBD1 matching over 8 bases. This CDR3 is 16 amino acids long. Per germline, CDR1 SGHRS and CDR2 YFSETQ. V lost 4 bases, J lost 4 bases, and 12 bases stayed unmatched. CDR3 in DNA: TGCGCCAGCAGCCTTACGACAGGGGCAGGGATCTATGGCTACACCTTC. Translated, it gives CASSLTTGAGIYGYTF. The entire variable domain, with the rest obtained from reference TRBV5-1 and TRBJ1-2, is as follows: KAGVTQTPRYLIKTRGQQVTLSCSPISGHRSVSWYQQTPGQGLQFLFEYFSETQRNKGNFPGRFSGRQFSNSRSEMNVSTLELGDSALYLCASSLTTGAGIYGYTFGSGTRLTVV.

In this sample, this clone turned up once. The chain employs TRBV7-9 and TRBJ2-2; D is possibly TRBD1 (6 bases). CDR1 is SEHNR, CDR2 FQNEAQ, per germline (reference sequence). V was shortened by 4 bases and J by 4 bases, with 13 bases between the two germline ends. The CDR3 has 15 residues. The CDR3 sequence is CASSSTGSSTGELFF. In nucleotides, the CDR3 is TGTGCCAGCAGCTCCACAGGGTCGAGCACCGGGGAGCTGTTTTTT.

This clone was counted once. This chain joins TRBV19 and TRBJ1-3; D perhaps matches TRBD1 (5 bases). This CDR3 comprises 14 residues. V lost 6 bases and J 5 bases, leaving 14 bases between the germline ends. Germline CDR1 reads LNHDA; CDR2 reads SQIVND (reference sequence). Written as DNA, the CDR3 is TGTGCCAGTAGCCGGGACCGCCCTAGAAACACCATATATTTT. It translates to CASSRDRPRNTIYF.

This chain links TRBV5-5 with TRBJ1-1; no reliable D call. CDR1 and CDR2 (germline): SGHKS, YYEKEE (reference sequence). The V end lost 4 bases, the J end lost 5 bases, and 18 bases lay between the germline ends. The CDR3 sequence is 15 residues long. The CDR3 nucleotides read TGTGCCAGCAGCCCCGAAAGAATATGGGATACTGAAGCTTTCTTT. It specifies CASSPERIWDTEAFF. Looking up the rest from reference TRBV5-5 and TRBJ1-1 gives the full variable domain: DAGVTQSPTHLIKTRGQQVTLRCSPISGHKSVSWYQQVLGQGPQFIFQYYEKEERGRGNFPDRFSARQFPNYSSELNVNALLLGDSALYLCASSPERIWDTEAFFGQGTRLTVV.

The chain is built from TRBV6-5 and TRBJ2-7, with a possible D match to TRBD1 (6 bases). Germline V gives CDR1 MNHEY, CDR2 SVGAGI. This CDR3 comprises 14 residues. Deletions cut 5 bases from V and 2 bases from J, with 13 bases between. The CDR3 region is CASSLRQAAYEQYF. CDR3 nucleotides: TGTGCCAGCAGTCTCCGACAGGCCGCCTACGAGCAGTACTTC.

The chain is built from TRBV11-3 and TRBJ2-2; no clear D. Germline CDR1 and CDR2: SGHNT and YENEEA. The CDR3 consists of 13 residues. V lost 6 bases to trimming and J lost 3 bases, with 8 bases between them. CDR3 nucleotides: TGTGCCAGCAGTCAAACTTACACCGGGGAGCTGTTTTTT. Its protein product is CASSQTYTGELFF.

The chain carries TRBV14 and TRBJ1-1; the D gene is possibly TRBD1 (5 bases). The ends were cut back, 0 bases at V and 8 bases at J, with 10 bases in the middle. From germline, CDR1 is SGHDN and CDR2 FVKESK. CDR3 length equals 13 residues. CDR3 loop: CASSQDLTEEAFF. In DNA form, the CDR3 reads TGTGCCAGCAGCCAAGATTTGACAGAAGAAGCTTTCTTT. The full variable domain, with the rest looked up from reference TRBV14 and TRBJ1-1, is EAGVTQFPSHSVIEKGQTVTLRCDPISGHDNLYWYRRVMGKEIKFLLHFVKESKQDESGMPNNRFLAERTGGTYSTLKVQPAELEDSGVYFCASSQDLTEEAFFGQGTRLTVV.

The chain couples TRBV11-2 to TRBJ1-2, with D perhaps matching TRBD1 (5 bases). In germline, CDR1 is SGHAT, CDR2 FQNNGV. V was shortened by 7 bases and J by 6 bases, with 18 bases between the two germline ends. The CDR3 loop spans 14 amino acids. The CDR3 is CASTLSLQGDGYTF. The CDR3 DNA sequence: TGTGCCAGCACCCTCTCGCTTCAGGGAGATGGCTACACCTTC.

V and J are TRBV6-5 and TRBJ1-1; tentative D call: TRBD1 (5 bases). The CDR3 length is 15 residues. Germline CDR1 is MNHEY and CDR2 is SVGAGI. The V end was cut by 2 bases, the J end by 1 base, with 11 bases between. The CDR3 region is CASSYHTTGNTEAFF. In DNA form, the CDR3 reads TGTGCCAGCAGTTACCATACAACAGGGAACACTGAAGCTTTCTTT.

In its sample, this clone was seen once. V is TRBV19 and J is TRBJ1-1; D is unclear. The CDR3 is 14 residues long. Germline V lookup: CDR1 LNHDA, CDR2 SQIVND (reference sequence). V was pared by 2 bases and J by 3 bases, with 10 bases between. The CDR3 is CASSIKPQDTEAFF. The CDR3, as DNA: TGTGCCAGTAGTATAAAGCCTCAGGACACTGAAGCTTTCTTT.

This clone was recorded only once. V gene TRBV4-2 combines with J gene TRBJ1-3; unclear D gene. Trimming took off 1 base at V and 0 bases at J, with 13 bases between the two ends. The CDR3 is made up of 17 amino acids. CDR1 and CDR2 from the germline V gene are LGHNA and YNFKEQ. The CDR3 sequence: CASSQVGNGNSGNTIYF. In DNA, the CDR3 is TGTGCCAGCAGCCAAGTCGGGAACGGGAACTCTGGAAACACCATATATTTT.

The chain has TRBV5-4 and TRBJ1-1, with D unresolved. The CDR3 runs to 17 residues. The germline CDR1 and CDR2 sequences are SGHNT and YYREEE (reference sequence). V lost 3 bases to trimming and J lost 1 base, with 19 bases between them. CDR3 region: CASSSGLLWFRNTEAFF. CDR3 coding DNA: TGTGCCAGCAGCTCCGGGCTCCTGTGGTTTCGGAACACTGAAGCTTTCTTT.

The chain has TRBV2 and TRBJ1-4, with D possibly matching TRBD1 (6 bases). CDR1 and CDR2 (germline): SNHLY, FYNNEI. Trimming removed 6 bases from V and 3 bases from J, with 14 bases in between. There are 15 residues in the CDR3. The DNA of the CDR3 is TGTGCCAGCAGCAAACAGGGTCCTGCTAATGAAAAACTGTTTTTT. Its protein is CASSKQGPANEKLFF.

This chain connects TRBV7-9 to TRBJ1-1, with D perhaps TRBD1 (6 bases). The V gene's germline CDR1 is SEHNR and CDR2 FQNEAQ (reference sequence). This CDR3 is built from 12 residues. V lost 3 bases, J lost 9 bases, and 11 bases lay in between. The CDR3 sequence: CASSFGQPKAFF. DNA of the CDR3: TGTGCCAGCAGCTTCGGACAGCCCAAAGCTTTCTTT.

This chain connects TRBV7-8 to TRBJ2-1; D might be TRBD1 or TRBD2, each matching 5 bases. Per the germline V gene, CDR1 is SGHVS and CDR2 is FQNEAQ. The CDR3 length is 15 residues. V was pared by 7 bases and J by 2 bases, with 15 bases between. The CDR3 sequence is CASIDRDQAYNEQFF. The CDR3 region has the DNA TGTGCCAGCATCGACCGGGACCAAGCCTACAATGAGCAGTTCTTC.

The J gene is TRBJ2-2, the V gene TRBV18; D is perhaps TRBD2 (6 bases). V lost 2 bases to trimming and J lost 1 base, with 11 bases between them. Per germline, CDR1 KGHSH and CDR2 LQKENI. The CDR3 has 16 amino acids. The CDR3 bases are TGTGCCAGCTCACCAGAGGAGGGAGGGAACACCGGGGAGCTGTTTTTT. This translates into CASSPEEGGNTGELFF.

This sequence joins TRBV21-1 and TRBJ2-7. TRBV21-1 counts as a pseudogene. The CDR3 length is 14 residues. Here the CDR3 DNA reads TGTGCCAGCAGCAAAGGAGGACGGGCATACGAGCAGTACTTC. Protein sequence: CASSKGGRAYEQYF.

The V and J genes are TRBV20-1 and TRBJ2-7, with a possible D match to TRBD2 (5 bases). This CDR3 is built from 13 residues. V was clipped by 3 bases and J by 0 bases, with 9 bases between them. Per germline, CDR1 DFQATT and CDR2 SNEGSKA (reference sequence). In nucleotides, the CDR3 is TGCAGTGCTAGTAAAGGGAGCTCCTACGAGCAGTACTTC. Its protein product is CSASKGSSYEQYF.

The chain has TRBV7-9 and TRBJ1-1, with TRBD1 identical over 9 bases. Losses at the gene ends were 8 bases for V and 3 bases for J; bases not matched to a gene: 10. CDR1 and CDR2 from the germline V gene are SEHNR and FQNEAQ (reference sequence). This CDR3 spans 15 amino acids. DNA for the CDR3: TGTGCCAGCCTTGGACAGGGGCTTTGGGACACTGAAGCTTTCTTT. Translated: CASLGQGLWDTEAFF.

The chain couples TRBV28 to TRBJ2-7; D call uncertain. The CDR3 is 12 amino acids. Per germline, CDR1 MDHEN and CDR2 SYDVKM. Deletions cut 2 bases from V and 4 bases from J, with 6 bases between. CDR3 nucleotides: TGTGCCAGCAGTTTAACCAAATACGAGCAGTACTTC. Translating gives CASSLTKYEQYF.

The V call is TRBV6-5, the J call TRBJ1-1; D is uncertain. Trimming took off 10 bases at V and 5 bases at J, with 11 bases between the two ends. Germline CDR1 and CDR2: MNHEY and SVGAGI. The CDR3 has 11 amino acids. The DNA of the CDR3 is TGTGCCACCTCCAAAGGGACTGAAGCTTTCTTT. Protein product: CATSKGTEAFF.

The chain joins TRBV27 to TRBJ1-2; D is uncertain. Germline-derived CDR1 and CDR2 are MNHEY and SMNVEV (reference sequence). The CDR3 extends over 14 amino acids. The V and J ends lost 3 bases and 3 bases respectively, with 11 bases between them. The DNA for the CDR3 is TGTGCCAGCAGTTTCCAGGAGGGATACTATGGCTACACCTTC. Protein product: CASSFQEGYYGYTF.

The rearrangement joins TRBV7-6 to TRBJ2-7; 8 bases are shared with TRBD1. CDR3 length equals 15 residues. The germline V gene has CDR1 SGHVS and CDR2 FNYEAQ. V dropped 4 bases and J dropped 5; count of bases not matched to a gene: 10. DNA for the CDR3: TGTGCCAGCAGCTCCACCCCAGGGGGCCGGAACGAGCAGTACTTC. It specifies CASSSTPGGRNEQYF.

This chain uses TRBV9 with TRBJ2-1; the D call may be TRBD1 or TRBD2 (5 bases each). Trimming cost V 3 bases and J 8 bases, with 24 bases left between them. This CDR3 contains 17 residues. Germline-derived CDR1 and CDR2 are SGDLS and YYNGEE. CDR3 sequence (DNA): TGTGCCAGCAGCGCCCGGGACCTGAAGATAGGTAGGGATGAGCAGTTCTTC. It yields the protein CASSARDLKIGRDEQFF.

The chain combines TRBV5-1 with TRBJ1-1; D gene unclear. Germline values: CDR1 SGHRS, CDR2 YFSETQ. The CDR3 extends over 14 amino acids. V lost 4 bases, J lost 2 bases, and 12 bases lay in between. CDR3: CASSILGLNTEAFF. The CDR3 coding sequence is TGCGCCAGCAGCATCCTGGGTCTAAACACTGAAGCTTTCTTT.

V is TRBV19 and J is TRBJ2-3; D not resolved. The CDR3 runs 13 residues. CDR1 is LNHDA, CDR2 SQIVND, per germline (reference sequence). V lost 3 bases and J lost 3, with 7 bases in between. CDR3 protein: CASSMVLTDTQYF. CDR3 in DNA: TGTGCCAGTAGTATGGTTCTTACAGATACGCAGTATTTT.